Presented here are 11 T cell receptor beta chains from one specimen sequenced in a study of T cell repertoires in aging, cancer and after chemotherapy. Multiplex touch-down PCR with TRB-A/B primers amplified rearranged V-D-J TRB sequences. Using its own MiXCR run on the multiplex PCR reads, TCRdb lists one record per CDR3 protein. Of 600 to 800 distinct CDR3 sequences listed, 52% were seen once; the top ten hold 20%. The template was genomic DNA from peripheral blood, not RNA. The sequencing sample was made of blood. The receptor source for this set is a human donor with a solid tumor.

This chain links TRBV6-5 with TRBJ2-7, with no clear D. This CDR3 is built from 13 residues. V was pared by 8 bases and J by 0 bases, with 11 bases between. Germline V gene data show CDR1 as MNHEY and CDR2 as SVGAGI. CDR3 sequence: CASSLGRSYEQYF. In DNA form, the CDR3 reads TGTGCCAGCTCTCTCGGCCGCTCCTACGAGCAGTACTTC.

The CDR3 DNA reads as TGTGCCAGCAGTTACGGGAGGGGCCGGGCCGAGCAGTACTTC. Protein sequence: CASSYGRGRAEQYF. This chain joins TRBV6-5 and TRBJ2-7; TRBD2 agrees at 7 bases. Trimming cost V 2 bases and J 6 bases; bases outside gene matches: 7. The CDR3 length is 14 residues. CDR1 and CDR2 (germline): MNHEY, SVGAGI.

This clonotype was recorded a few times. V usage is TRBV6-1 and J usage is TRBJ1-2; D remains ambiguous. Germline V lookup: CDR1 MNHNS, CDR2 SASEGT. V was pared by 5 bases and J by 2 bases, with 9 bases between. This CDR3 is 13 amino acids long. CDR3 loop: CASSISGNYGYTF. As DNA, the CDR3 is TGTGCCAGCAGTATCTCGGGAAACTATGGCTACACCTTC.

The chain is built from TRBV9 and TRBJ1-1, with D unresolved. The CDR3 consists of 16 residues. Germline loops: CDR1 SGDLS, CDR2 YYNGEE. V dropped 0 bases and J dropped 1 base, with 13 bases sitting between them. CDR3 amino acids: CASSVGPIWGNTEAFF. CDR3 DNA sequence: TGTGCCAGCAGCGTAGGGCCGATATGGGGGAACACTGAAGCTTTCTTT.

This clonotype has only a few counts. This sequence joins TRBV6-5 and TRBJ1-1; 7 bases fit TRBD1. The CDR3 runs to 16 residues. In germline, CDR1 is MNHEY, CDR2 SVGAGI. The J segment lost 0 bases and the V segment lost 5 bases, leaving 9 bases of the junction unmatched. CDR3 region: CASSALTGQMNTEAFF. CDR3 DNA sequence: TGTGCCAGCAGTGCCCTCACGGGACAGATGAACACTGAAGCTTTCTTT.

The chain links TRBV6-5 to TRBJ1-3, with 8 bases that match TRBD1. The V segment lost 5 bases and the J segment 8 bases; nucleotides outside the gene matches: 8. The CDR3 is 14 amino acids. Germline V gene lookup returns CDR1 MNHEY and CDR2 SVGAGI. The chain's CDR3 is CASSPWDRLDTIYF. DNA for the CDR3: TGTGCCAGCAGTCCATGGGACAGGTTAGACACCATATATTTT.

The chain uses TRBV7-3 and TRBJ1-1, with 7 bases that match TRBD1. The length of the CDR3 is 15 residues. Germline V lookup: CDR1 SGHTA, CDR2 FQGTGA. The V and J ends lost 4 bases and 1 base, in that order; junction bases with no gene match: 6. The CDR3 reads CASSSETGSNTEAFF. CDR3 DNA: TGTGCCAGCAGCTCGGAGACAGGGTCGAACACTGAAGCTTTCTTT.

The gene calls are TRBV20-1 and TRBJ1-3; D may be TRBD1 (6 bases). The length of the CDR3 is 16 residues. V lost 4 bases to trimming and J lost 0 bases, with 16 bases between them. Germline CDR1 and CDR2: DFQATT and SNEGSKA (reference sequence). The CDR3 sequence is CSAIKGRQVSGNTIYF. CDR3 sequence (DNA): TGCAGTGCTATAAAGGGGAGACAGGTCTCTGGAAACACCATATATTTT.

This chain joins TRBV5-1 and TRBJ2-7; D possibly matches TRBD1 or TRBD2 (5 bases each). The CDR3 is 15 residues long. Germline-derived CDR1 and CDR2 are SGHRS and YFSETQ. V was clipped by 1 base and J by 2 bases, with 13 bases between them. The chain's CDR3 is CASSLFGGSPYEQYF. DNA for the CDR3: TGCGCCAGCAGCTTGTTTGGGGGAAGCCCCTACGAGCAGTACTTC.

This chain joins TRBV10-2 and TRBJ1-5; weak D call: TRBD1 (5 bases). Looked up from germline, CDR1 is WSHSY and CDR2 is SAAADI. CDR3 length: 14 residues. V was trimmed by 6 bases and J by 7 bases, leaving 16 bases between them. In nucleotides, the CDR3 is TGCGCCAGCAGGTCGTCAGGGTCGGGACAGCCCCAGCATTTT. Amino acids: CASRSSGSGQPQHF.

The chain recombines TRBV19 with TRBJ2-7; D remains unclear. Trimming removed 3 bases at V and 1 base at J, with 7 bases between. In germline, CDR1 is LNHDA, CDR2 SQIVND (reference sequence). The CDR3 runs 13 residues. The CDR3: CASSIRVSYEQYF. The CDR3 DNA follows: TGTGCCAGTAGTATTAGAGTATCCTACGAGCAGTACTTC.